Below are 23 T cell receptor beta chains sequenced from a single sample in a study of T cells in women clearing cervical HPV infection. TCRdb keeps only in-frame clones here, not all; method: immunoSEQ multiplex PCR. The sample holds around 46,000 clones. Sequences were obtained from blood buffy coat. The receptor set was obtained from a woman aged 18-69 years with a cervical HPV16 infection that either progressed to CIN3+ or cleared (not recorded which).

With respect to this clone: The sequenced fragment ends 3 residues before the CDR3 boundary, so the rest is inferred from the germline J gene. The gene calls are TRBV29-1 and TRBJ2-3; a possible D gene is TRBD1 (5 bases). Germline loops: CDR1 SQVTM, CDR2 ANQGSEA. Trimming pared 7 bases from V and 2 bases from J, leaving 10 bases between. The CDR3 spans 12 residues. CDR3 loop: CSGGHFTDTQYF. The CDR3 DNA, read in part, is TGCAGCGGTGGACACTTCACAGATACG.

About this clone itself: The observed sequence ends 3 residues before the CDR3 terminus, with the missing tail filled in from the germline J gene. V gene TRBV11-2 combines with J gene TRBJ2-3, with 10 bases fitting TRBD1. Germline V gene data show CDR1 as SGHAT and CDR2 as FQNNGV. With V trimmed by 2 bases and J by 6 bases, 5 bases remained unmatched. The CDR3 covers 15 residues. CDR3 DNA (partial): TGTGCCAGCAGCTTAATGGACAGGGGGATGGATACG. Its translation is CASSLMDRGMDT. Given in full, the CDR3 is CASSLMDRGMDTQYF.

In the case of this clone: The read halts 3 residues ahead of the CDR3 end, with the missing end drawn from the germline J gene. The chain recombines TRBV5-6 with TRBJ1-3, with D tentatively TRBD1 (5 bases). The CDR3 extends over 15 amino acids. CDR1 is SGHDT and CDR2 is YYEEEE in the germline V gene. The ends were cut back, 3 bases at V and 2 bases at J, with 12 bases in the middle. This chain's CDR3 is CASSSNQGTGNTIYF. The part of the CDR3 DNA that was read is TGTGCCAGCAGCTCCAACCAGGGCACTGGAAACACC.

The covered CDR3 bases are TGCAGTGCTAGAGATACCAGGGCCACTAATGAAAAA. Translating it yields CSARDTRATNEK. The complete CDR3 reads CSARDTRATNEKLFF. This chain joins TRBV20-1 and TRBJ1-4, with a weak D call TRBD1 (5 bases). The DNA ends 3 residues before the CDR3 does, and the rest of the CDR3 is filled in from the germline J gene. This CDR3 is built from 15 residues. V lost 0 bases and J 2 bases, leaving 10 bases between the germline ends. Germline-derived CDR1 and CDR2 are DFQATT and SNEGSKA (reference sequence).

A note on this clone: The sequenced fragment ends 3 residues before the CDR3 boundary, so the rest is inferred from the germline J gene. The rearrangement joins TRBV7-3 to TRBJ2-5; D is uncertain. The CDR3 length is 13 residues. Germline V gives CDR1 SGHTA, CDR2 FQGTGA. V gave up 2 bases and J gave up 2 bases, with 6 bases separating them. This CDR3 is CASSLAIQETQYF. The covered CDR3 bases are TGTGCCAGCAGCTTAGCTATTCAAGAGACC.

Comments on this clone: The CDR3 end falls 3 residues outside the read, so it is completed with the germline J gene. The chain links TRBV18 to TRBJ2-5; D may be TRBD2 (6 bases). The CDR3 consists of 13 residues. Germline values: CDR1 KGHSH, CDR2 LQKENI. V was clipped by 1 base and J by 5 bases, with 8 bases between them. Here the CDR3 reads CASSPRGVETQYF. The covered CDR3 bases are TGTGCCAGCTCACCACGGGGGGTGGAGACC.

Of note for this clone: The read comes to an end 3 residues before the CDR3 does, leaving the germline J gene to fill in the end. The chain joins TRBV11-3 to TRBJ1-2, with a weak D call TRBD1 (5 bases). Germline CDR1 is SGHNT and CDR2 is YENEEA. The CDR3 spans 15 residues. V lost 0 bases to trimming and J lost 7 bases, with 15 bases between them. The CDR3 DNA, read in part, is TGTGCCAGCAGCTTAGATGGGCAGGGCGCATTTGGC. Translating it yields CASSLDGQGAFG. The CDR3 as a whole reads CASSLDGQGAFGYTF.

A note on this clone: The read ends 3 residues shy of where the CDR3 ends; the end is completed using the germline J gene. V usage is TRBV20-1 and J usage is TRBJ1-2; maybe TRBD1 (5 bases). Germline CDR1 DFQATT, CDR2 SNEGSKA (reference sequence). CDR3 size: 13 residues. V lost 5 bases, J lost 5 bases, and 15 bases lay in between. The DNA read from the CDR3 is TGCAGTGCTGGGTCAGGGACTGCTTATGGC. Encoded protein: CSAGSGTAYG. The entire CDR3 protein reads CSAGSGTAYGYTF.

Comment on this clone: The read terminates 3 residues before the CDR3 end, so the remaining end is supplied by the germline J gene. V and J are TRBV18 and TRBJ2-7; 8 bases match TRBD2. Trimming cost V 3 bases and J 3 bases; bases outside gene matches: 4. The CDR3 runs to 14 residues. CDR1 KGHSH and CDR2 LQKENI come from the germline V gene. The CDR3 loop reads CASSPRAGVYEQYF. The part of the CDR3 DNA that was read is TGTGCCAGCTCACCGCGAGCGGGAGTCTACGAG. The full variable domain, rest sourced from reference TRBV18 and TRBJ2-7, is NAGVMQNPRHLVRRRGQEARLRCSPMKGHSHVYWYRQLPEEGLKFMVYLQKENIIDESGMPKERFSAEFPKEGPSILRIQQVVRGDSAAYFCASSPRAGVYEQYFGPGTRLTVT.

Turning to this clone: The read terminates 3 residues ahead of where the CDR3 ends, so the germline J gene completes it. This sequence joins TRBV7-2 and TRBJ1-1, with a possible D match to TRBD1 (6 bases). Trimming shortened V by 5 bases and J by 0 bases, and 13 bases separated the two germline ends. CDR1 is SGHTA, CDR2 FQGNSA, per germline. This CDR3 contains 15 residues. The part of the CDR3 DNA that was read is TGTGCCAGCAGCCAGGGACAACTGATGAACACTGAA. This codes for CASSQGQLMNTE. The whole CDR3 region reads CASSQGQLMNTEAFF.

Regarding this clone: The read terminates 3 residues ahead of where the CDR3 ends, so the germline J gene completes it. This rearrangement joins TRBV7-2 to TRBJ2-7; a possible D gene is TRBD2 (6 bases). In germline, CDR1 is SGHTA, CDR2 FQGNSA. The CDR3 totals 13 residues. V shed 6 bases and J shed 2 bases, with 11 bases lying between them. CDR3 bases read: TGTGCCAGCAGGGAAGCGGGTGCCTACGAG. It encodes CASREAGAYE. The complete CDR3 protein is CASREAGAYEQYF.

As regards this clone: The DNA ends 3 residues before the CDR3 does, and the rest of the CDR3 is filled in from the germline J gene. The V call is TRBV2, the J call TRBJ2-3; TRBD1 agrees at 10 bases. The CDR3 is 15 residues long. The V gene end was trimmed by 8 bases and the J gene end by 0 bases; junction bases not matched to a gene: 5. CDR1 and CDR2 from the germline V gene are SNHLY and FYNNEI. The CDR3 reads CASSRGQGSTDTQYF. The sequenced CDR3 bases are TGTGCCAGCTCCCGGGGACAGGGGAGCACAGATACG.

CDR3 residues: CASVSSGDTQYF. The sequenced CDR3 bases are TGTGCCAGCGTGAGTTCGGGAGATACG. The genes are TRBV7-9 and TRBJ2-3; D remains unclear. The read gets to within 3 residues of the CDR3 end, and the germline J gene fills in the rest. Looked up from germline, CDR1 is SEHNR and CDR2 is FQNEAQ (reference sequence). V was trimmed by 8 bases and J by 5 bases, leaving 11 bases between them. The CDR3 has 12 residues.

The sequenced part of the CDR3 DNA is TGTGCCAGCAGCACCGGGACTAGCGGAATCGGGGAG. Its translation: CASSTGTSGIGE. The complete CDR3 protein is CASSTGTSGIGELFF. V usage is TRBV5-6 and J usage is TRBJ2-2, with 11 positions matching TRBD2. The read halts 3 residues ahead of the CDR3 end, with the missing end drawn from the germline J gene. The V gene end was trimmed by 4 bases and the J gene end by 7 bases; junction bases not matched to a gene: 6. The CDR3 contains 15 residues. Germline V gene data show CDR1 as SGHDT and CDR2 as YYEEEE.

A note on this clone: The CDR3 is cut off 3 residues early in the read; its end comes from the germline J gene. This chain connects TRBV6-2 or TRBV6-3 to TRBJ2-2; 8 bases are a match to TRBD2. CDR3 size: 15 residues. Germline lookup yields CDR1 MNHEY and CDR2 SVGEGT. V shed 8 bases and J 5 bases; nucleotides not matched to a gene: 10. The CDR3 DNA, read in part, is TGTGCCAGCGAATACCTGGCGGGAGGAACCGGGGAG. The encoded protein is CASEYLAGGTGE. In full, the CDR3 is CASEYLAGGTGELFF.

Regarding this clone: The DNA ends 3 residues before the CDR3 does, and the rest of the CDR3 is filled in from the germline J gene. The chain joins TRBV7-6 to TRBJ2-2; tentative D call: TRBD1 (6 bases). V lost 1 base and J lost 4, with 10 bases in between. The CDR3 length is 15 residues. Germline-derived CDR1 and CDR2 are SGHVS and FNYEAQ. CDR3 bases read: TGTGCCAGCAGCTTAGTGCAAGGGGGCACCGGGGAG. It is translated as CASSLVQGGTGE. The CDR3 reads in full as CASSLVQGGTGELFF.

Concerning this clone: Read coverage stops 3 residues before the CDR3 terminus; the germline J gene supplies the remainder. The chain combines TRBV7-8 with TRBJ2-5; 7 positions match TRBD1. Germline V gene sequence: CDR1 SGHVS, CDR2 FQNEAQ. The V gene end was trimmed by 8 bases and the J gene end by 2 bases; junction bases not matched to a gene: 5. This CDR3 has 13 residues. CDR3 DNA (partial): TGTGCCAGCCGTGGCAGGGGGCAAGAGACC. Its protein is CASRGRGQET. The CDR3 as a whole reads CASRGRGQETQYF.

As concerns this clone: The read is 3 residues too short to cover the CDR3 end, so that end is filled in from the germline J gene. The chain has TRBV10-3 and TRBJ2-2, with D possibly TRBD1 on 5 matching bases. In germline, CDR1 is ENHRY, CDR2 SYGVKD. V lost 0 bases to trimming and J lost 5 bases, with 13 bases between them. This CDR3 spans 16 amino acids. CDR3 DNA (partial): TGTGCCATCAGTGAGTCGTTGGGGAAGGGGACCGGGGAG. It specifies CAISESLGKGTGE. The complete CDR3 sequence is CAISESLGKGTGELFF.

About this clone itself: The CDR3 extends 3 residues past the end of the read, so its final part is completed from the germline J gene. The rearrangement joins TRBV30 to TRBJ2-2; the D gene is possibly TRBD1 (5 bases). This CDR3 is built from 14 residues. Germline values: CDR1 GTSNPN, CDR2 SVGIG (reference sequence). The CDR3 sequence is CAWRGDSYNSPLFF. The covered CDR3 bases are TGTGCCTGGAGGGGCGACAGCTATAATTCACCG.

The CDR3 here is CASSETSEETQYF. Incomplete CDR3 DNA: TGTGCCAGCAGTGAAACTAGCGAAGAGACG. V and J are TRBV6-4 and TRBJ2-3; 7 bases map to TRBD2. The CDR3 extends 3 residues past the end of the read, so its final part is completed from the germline J gene. The CDR3 is 13 amino acids. Looked up from germline, CDR1 is MRHNA and CDR2 is SNTAGT.

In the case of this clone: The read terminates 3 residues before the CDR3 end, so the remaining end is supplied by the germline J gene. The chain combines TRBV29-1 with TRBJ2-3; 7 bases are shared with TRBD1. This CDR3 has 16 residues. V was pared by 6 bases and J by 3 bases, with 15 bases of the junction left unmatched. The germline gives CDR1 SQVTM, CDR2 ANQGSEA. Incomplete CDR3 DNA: TGCAGCGTCCTAAAATTAGACAGGGCAGGGACAGATACG. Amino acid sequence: CSVLKLDRAGTDT. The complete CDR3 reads CSVLKLDRAGTDTQYF.

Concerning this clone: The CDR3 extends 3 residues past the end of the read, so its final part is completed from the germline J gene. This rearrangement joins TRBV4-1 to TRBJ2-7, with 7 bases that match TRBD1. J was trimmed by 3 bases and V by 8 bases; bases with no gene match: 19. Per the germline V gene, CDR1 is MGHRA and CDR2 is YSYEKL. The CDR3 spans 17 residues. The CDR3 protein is CASPPYRRDSRNYEQYF. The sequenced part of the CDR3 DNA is TGCGCCAGCCCCCCCTACCGCCGGGACAGCCGGAACTACGAG.

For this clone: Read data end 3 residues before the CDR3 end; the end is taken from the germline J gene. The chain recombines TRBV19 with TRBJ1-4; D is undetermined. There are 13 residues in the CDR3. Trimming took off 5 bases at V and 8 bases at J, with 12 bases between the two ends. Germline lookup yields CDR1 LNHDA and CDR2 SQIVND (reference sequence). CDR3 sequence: CASSASLREKLFF. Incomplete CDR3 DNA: TGTGCCAGTAGTGCCTCACTACGAGAAAAA. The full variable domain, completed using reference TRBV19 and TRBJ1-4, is DGGITQSPKYLFRKEGQNVTLSCEQNLNHDAMYWYRQDPGQGLRLIYYSQIVNDFQKGDIAEGYSVSREKKESFPLTVTSAQKNPTAFYLCASSASLREKLFFGSGTQLSVL.